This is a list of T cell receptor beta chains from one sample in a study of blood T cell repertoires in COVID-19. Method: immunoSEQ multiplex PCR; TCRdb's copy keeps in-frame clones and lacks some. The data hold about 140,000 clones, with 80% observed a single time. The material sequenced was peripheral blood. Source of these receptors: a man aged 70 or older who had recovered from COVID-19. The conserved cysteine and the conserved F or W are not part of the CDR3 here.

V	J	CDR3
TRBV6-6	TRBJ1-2	ASSGAGEYGYT
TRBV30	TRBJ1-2	ACEVQIIYT
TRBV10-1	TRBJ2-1	ASSERRSSYNEQF
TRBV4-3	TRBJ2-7	ASSQDRIAPYEQY
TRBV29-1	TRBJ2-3	SVESGRAPTDTQY
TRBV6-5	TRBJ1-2	ASSPSGGWNGYT
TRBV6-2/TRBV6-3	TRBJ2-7	ASSYRLAESYEQY
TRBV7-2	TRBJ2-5	ASSLRREWETQY
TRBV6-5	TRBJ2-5	ASTHGQGVLETQY
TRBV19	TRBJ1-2	ASSNRIYGYT
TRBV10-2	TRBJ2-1	ASSDPGLGRSYNEQF
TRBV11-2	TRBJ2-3	ASSRDRDDDTQY
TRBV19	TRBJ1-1	ASSQGTGNTEAF
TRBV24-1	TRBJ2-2	ATVGRNTGELF
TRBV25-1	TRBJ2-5	ASRGGETQY
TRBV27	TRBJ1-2	ASKAGNYGYT
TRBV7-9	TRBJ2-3	ASSRRQGSGVSRSDTQY
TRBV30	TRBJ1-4	AWSHGTGRLGKLF
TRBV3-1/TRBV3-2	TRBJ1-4	ASSPWGQRNEKLF
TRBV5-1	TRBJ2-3	ASTLTGFKDTQY
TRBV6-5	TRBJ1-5	ASSLGLNNQPQH
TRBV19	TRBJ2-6	ASKSPFGLAGAGGANVLT
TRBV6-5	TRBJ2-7	ASSYDLGTYEQY
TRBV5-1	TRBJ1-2	ASSLAGYGYT
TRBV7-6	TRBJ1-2	ASSLVPGGEYGYT
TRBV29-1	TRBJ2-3	SVERAGSITSDTQY
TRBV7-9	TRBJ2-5	ASSLALSAGETQY
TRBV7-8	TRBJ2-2	ASSPAGGGPGELF
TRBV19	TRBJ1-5	ASNVDRAINQPQH
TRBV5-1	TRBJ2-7	ASSLRDRGDEQY
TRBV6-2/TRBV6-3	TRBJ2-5	ASSYLTSRETQY
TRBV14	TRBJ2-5	ASSHLAGGPETQY
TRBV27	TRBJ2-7	ASSPLRTSGRQQY
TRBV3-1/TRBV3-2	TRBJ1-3	ASSLQGRGNTIY
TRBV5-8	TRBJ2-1	ASIHGTRANGEQF
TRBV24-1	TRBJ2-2	ATSDSDRAGELF
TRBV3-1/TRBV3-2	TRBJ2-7	ASSRGFSSYEQY
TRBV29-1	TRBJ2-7	SVEDHGSYEQY
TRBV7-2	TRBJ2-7	ASSPTGTVSYEQY
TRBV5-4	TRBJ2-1	ASSWGLAGDRF
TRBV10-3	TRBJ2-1	AILGGAQNNEQF
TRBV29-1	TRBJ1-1	SVQTTERTEAF
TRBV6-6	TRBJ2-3	ASSYLPDRTDTQY
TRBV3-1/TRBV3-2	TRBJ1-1	ASSPWTENTEAF